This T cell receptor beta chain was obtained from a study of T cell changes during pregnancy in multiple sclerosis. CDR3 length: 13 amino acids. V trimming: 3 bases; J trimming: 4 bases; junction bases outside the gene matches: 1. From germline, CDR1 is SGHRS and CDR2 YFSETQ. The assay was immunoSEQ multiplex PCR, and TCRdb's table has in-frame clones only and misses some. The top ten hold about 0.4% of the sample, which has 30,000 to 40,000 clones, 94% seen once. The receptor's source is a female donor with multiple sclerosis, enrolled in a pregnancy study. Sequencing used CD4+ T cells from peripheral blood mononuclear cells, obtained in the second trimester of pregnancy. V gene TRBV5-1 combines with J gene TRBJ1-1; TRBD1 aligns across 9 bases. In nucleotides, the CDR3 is TGCGCCAGCAGCTGGGGACAGGGCACTGAAGCTTTCTTT. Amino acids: CASSWGQGTEAFF.